A selection of T cell receptor beta chains follows, all from one sample in a study of blood T cell repertoires in COVID-19. Produced via immunoSEQ multiplex PCR; TCRdb's table is partial and in-frame only. Among about 190,000 clones listed, around 80% were seen once. Sequenced sample: peripheral blood. These receptors were obtained from a man in his thirties or forties with active or convalescent COVID-19. Each CDR3 is given with its conserved first and last residue. Fields, in order: clone size, J gene, CDR3 length, V gene, D gene, CDR3 protein, CDR3 DNA. D genes are given only for firm matches. Clone sizes are given selectively: once, few, many, or a class where the clone is expanded.

clone_size: .; j_call: TRBJ1-2; cdr3_length: 18; v_call: TRBV5-1; d_call: TRBD1; cdr3_aa: CASSLQGQGTGGNYGYTF; cdr3_nt: TGCGCCAGCAGCTTGCAGGGACAGGGCACCGGGGGAAACTATGGCTACACCTTC
clone_size: .; j_call: TRBJ1-1; cdr3_length: 13; v_call: TRBV6-2/TRBV6-3; d_call: .; cdr3_aa: CASSFGRGGEAFF; cdr3_nt: TGTGCCAGCAGTTTCGGGAGGGGAGGTGAAGCTTTCTTT
clone_size: .; j_call: TRBJ2-3; cdr3_length: 17; v_call: TRBV20-1; d_call: .; cdr3_aa: CSASKNIGTTVGGAQYF; cdr3_nt: TGCAGTGCTAGTAAAAATATAGGGACTACCGTAGGGGGAGCGCAGTATTTT
clone_size: .; j_call: TRBJ2-3; cdr3_length: 16; v_call: TRBV2; d_call: .; cdr3_aa: CATSANSLPSTDTQYF; cdr3_nt: TGTGCCACTTCCGCTAACAGCCTACCTAGCACAGATACGCAGTATTTT
clone_size: .; j_call: TRBJ2-5; cdr3_length: 13; v_call: TRBV13; d_call: .; cdr3_aa: CASSTDSQKTQYF; cdr3_nt: TGTGCCAGCAGCACGGACAGCCAAAAGACCCAGTACTTC
clone_size: .; j_call: TRBJ1-2; cdr3_length: 13; v_call: TRBV18; d_call: .; cdr3_aa: CASSPRDFSSYTF; cdr3_nt: TGTGCCAGCTCACCTCGGGACTTTTCGAGCTACACCTTC
clone_size: .; j_call: TRBJ1-5; cdr3_length: 14; v_call: TRBV7-3; d_call: TRBD1; cdr3_aa: CASSMGQGNQPQHF; cdr3_nt: TGTGCCAGCAGTATGGGACAGGGGAATCAGCCCCAGCATTTT
clone_size: .; j_call: TRBJ2-2; cdr3_length: 13; v_call: TRBV30; d_call: .; cdr3_aa: CAWSVRGAGELFF; cdr3_nt: TGTGCCTGGAGTGTACGCGGGGCCGGGGAGCTGTTTTTT
clone_size: .; j_call: TRBJ1-3; cdr3_length: 14; v_call: TRBV3-1/TRBV3-2; d_call: TRBD1; cdr3_aa: CASSAGTGRNTIYF; cdr3_nt: TGTGCCAGCAGCGCGGGGACAGGGAGAAACACCATATATTTT
clone_size: .; j_call: TRBJ2-7; cdr3_length: 13; v_call: TRBV9; d_call: .; cdr3_aa: CASSVQLQDEQYF; cdr3_nt: TGTGCCAGCAGCGTTCAGCTTCAGGACGAGCAGTACTTC
clone_size: .; j_call: TRBJ2-7; cdr3_length: 14; v_call: TRBV6-5; d_call: .; cdr3_aa: CASSYPTTRAEQYF; cdr3_nt: TGTGCCAGCAGTTACCCGACCACTAGGGCCGAGCAGTACTTC
clone_size: .; j_call: TRBJ2-3; cdr3_length: 18; v_call: TRBV10-1; d_call: TRBD1; cdr3_aa: CASSSRPSGTGGPGTQYF; cdr3_nt: TGCGCCAGCAGTTCCAGACCCTCCGGGACAGGGGGGCCTGGGACGCAGTATTTT
clone_size: .; j_call: TRBJ2-3; cdr3_length: 15; v_call: TRBV9; d_call: .; cdr3_aa: CASSEGWGGTDTQYF; cdr3_nt: TGTGCCAGCAGCGAGGGGTGGGGTGGGACAGATACGCAGTATTTT
clone_size: .; j_call: TRBJ1-4; cdr3_length: 14; v_call: TRBV15; d_call: .; cdr3_aa: CATSRAGVAEKLFF; cdr3_nt: TGTGCCACCAGCAGAGCCGGGGTCGCTGAAAAACTGTTTTTT
clone_size: .; j_call: TRBJ1-2; cdr3_length: 18; v_call: TRBV14; d_call: TRBD1; cdr3_aa: CASSQVFWTGIFNYGYTF; cdr3_nt: TGTGCCAGCAGCCAAGTTTTCTGGACAGGGATCTTTAACTATGGCTACACCTTC
clone_size: many; j_call: TRBJ1-2; cdr3_length: 13; v_call: TRBV12-3/TRBV12-4; d_call: TRBD1; cdr3_aa: CASSPGGDYGYTF; cdr3_nt: TGTGCCAGCAGTCCAGGGGGCGACTATGGCTACACCTTC
clone_size: .; j_call: TRBJ1-1; cdr3_length: 14; v_call: TRBV5-6; d_call: .; cdr3_aa: CASSSPGENTEAFF; cdr3_nt: TGTGCCAGCAGCTCGCCAGGGGAGAACACTGAAGCTTTCTTT
clone_size: .; j_call: TRBJ1-5; cdr3_length: 16; v_call: TRBV21-1; d_call: .; cdr3_aa: CASRLVHPGGNQPQHF; cdr3_nt: TGTGCCAGCAGATTAGTCCACCCGGGGGGCAATCAGCCCCAGCATTTT
clone_size: few; j_call: TRBJ2-7; cdr3_length: 11; v_call: TRBV20-1; d_call: .; cdr3_aa: CSARQDYEQYF; cdr3_nt: TGCAGTGCTAGACAGGATTACGAGCAGTACTTC
clone_size: .; j_call: TRBJ1-4; cdr3_length: 14; v_call: TRBV19; d_call: TRBD1; cdr3_aa: CASRPGQGNEKLFF; cdr3_nt: TGTGCCAGTAGGCCGGGACAGGGTAATGAAAAACTGTTTTTT
clone_size: .; j_call: TRBJ2-1; cdr3_length: 16; v_call: TRBV12-5; d_call: .; cdr3_aa: CASGFRGRGTYNEQFF; cdr3_nt: TGTGCTAGTGGTTTCAGGGGAAGGGGTACCTACAATGAGCAGTTCTTC
clone_size: .; j_call: TRBJ1-3; cdr3_length: 13; v_call: TRBV19; d_call: .; cdr3_aa: CASLDMTGNTIYF; cdr3_nt: TGTGCCAGCCTTGACATGACCGGAAACACCATATATTTT
clone_size: .; j_call: TRBJ2-2; cdr3_length: 17; v_call: TRBV5-6; d_call: .; cdr3_aa: CASSHPGGVANTGELFF; cdr3_nt: TGTGCCAGCAGCCATCCCGGAGGGGTCGCGAACACCGGGGAGCTGTTTTTT
clone_size: .; j_call: TRBJ2-1; cdr3_length: 13; v_call: TRBV30; d_call: TRBD2; cdr3_aa: CALNSGGGDEQFF; cdr3_nt: TGTGCCTTAAACAGCGGGGGAGGGGATGAGCAGTTCTTC
clone_size: few; j_call: TRBJ2-1; cdr3_length: 14; v_call: TRBV19; d_call: TRBD2; cdr3_aa: CASGVTSEYNEQFF; cdr3_nt: TGTGCCAGTGGTGTGACTAGCGAGTACAATGAGCAGTTCTTC
clone_size: .; j_call: TRBJ1-1; cdr3_length: 14; v_call: TRBV29-1; d_call: TRBD1; cdr3_aa: CSVLGQAVLSVAFF; cdr3_nt: TGCAGCGTTCTAGGACAGGCGGTTCTGTCAGTAGCTTTCTTT
clone_size: .; j_call: TRBJ1-5; cdr3_length: 12; v_call: TRBV10-3; d_call: .; cdr3_aa: CAISVSNQPQHF; cdr3_nt: TGTGCCATCAGTGTCTCCAATCAGCCCCAGCATTTT
clone_size: .; j_call: TRBJ2-1; cdr3_length: 18; v_call: TRBV24-1; d_call: TRBD2; cdr3_aa: CATSDPDQTSGSYNEQFF; cdr3_nt: TGTGCCACCAGTGATCCCGACCAGACTAGCGGGTCCTACAATGAGCAGTTCTTC
clone_size: .; j_call: TRBJ2-7; cdr3_length: 14; v_call: TRBV25-1; d_call: .; cdr3_aa: CASSQPGVDYEQYF; cdr3_nt: TGTGCCAGCAGTCAACCGGGGGTAGACTACGAGCAGTACTTC
clone_size: .; j_call: TRBJ2-1; cdr3_length: 19; v_call: TRBV28; d_call: .; cdr3_aa: CASSFGGFGKPSSYNEQFF; cdr3_nt: TGTGCCAGCAGTTTCGGGGGTTTCGGAAAACCGAGCTCCTACAATGAGCAGTTCTTC
clone_size: .; j_call: TRBJ1-1; cdr3_length: 14; v_call: TRBV6-6; d_call: .; cdr3_aa: CASSYSEINTEAFF; cdr3_nt: TGTGCCAGCAGTTATAGCGAGATCAACACTGAAGCTTTCTTT
clone_size: .; j_call: TRBJ2-1; cdr3_length: 16; v_call: TRBV5-1; d_call: .; cdr3_aa: CASSLLWGPQNNEQFF; cdr3_nt: TGCGCCAGCAGCTTGCTCTGGGGGCCGCAAAATAATGAGCAGTTCTTC
clone_size: .; j_call: TRBJ2-2; cdr3_length: 14; v_call: TRBV5-1; d_call: TRBD1; cdr3_aa: CASSQDRGTGELFF; cdr3_nt: TGCGCCAGCAGCCAGGACAGGGGAACCGGGGAGCTGTTTTTT
clone_size: few; j_call: TRBJ1-1; cdr3_length: 14; v_call: TRBV7-3; d_call: TRBD1; cdr3_aa: CASSPATGGTEAFF; cdr3_nt: TGTGCCAGCAGTCCAGCGACAGGGGGCACTGAAGCTTTCTTT
clone_size: .; j_call: TRBJ2-2; cdr3_length: 13; v_call: TRBV9; d_call: .; cdr3_aa: CASSVQVAGELFF; cdr3_nt: TGTGCCAGCAGCGTACAGGTTGCCGGGGAGCTGTTTTTT
clone_size: .; j_call: TRBJ2-3; cdr3_length: 14; v_call: TRBV6-4; d_call: .; cdr3_aa: CASSPTVRGDTQYF; cdr3_nt: TGTGCCAGCAGTCCCACTGTGCGGGGAGATACGCAGTATTTT
clone_size: .; j_call: TRBJ2-5; cdr3_length: 17; v_call: TRBV5-5; d_call: .; cdr3_aa: CASSLSSGKKGGETQYF; cdr3_nt: TGTGCCAGCAGCTTGTCCTCGGGAAAAAAGGGCGGAGAGACCCAGTACTTC
clone_size: .; j_call: TRBJ2-3; cdr3_length: 16; v_call: TRBV25-1; d_call: .; cdr3_aa: CASSDRAPPHADTQYF; cdr3_nt: TGTGCCAGCAGTGACAGGGCCCCCCCACACGCAGATACGCAGTATTTT
clone_size: .; j_call: TRBJ1-2; cdr3_length: 13; v_call: TRBV12-3/TRBV12-4; d_call: .; cdr3_aa: CASSLRGVMGYTF; cdr3_nt: TGTGCCAGCAGTTTGCGGGGCGTCATGGGCTACACCTTC
clone_size: .; j_call: TRBJ2-3; cdr3_length: 15; v_call: TRBV2; d_call: .; cdr3_aa: CASSGAGMTADTQYF; cdr3_nt: TGTGCCAGCAGTGGTGCCGGGATGACGGCAGATACGCAGTATTTT
clone_size: .; j_call: TRBJ2-7; cdr3_length: 15; v_call: TRBV5-4; d_call: TRBD2; cdr3_aa: CASSVLAGGIPEQYF; cdr3_nt: TGTGCCAGCAGCGTACTAGCGGGAGGCATACCCGAGCAGTACTTC
clone_size: .; j_call: TRBJ1-2; cdr3_length: 12; v_call: TRBV6-5; d_call: TRBD1; cdr3_aa: CATYEGAAGYTF; cdr3_nt: TGTGCCACTTACGAGGGGGCTGCTGGCTACACCTTC
clone_size: .; j_call: TRBJ2-7; cdr3_length: 15; v_call: TRBV7-2; d_call: .; cdr3_aa: CASSPVLGSSYEQYF; cdr3_nt: TGTGCCAGCAGCCCGGTTCTAGGGAGCTCCTACGAGCAGTACTTC
clone_size: .; j_call: TRBJ1-3; cdr3_length: 15; v_call: TRBV6-6; d_call: TRBD1; cdr3_aa: CASSPTGGGGNTIYF; cdr3_nt: TGTGCCAGCAGTCCAACAGGGGGCGGTGGAAACACCATATATTTT
clone_size: .; j_call: TRBJ1-3; cdr3_length: 14; v_call: TRBV29-1; d_call: .; cdr3_aa: CSAEGQRPTNTIYF; cdr3_nt: TGCAGCGCCGAAGGACAGAGACCTACAAACACCATATATTTT
clone_size: .; j_call: TRBJ2-6; cdr3_length: 15; v_call: TRBV6-1; d_call: .; cdr3_aa: CASSEWSSHPSVLTF; cdr3_nt: TGTGCCAGCAGTGAATGGAGTTCCCATCCAAGCGTCCTGACTTTC
clone_size: .; j_call: TRBJ2-5; cdr3_length: 14; v_call: TRBV5-1; d_call: TRBD2; cdr3_aa: CASRVAGGRETQYF; cdr3_nt: TGCGCCAGCAGGGTAGCGGGAGGTCGAGAGACCCAGTACTTC
clone_size: .; j_call: TRBJ2-2; cdr3_length: 16; v_call: TRBV5-1; d_call: TRBD1; cdr3_aa: CASSSRGQGWTGELFF; cdr3_nt: TGCGCCAGCAGCTCACGGGGACAGGGTTGGACCGGGGAGCTGTTTTTT
clone_size: .; j_call: TRBJ2-7; cdr3_length: 17; v_call: TRBV21-1; d_call: .; cdr3_aa: CASSKVSGGRNSYEQYF; cdr3_nt: TGTGCCAGCAGCAAAGTGAGTGGCGGGCGAAACTCCTACGAGCAGTACTTC
clone_size: once; j_call: TRBJ2-3; cdr3_length: 14; v_call: TRBV18; d_call: TRBD2; cdr3_aa: CASSLAGGPDTQYF; cdr3_nt: TGTGCCAGCTCATTAGCGGGGGGGCCAGATACGCAGTATTTT
clone_size: .; j_call: TRBJ2-3; cdr3_length: 15; v_call: TRBV5-1; d_call: TRBD1; cdr3_aa: CASSWGTGEADTQYF; cdr3_nt: TGCGCCAGCAGCTGGGGGACAGGGGAAGCAGATACGCAGTATTTT
clone_size: .; j_call: TRBJ2-2; cdr3_length: 14; v_call: TRBV30; d_call: .; cdr3_aa: CAWGRDTNTGELFF; cdr3_nt: TGTGCCTGGGGGAGGGACACCAACACCGGGGAGCTGTTTTTT
clone_size: .; j_call: TRBJ2-7; cdr3_length: 16; v_call: TRBV4-3; d_call: TRBD1; cdr3_aa: CASSQEGRTGTYEQYF; cdr3_nt: TGCGCCAGCAGCCAAGAGGGCAGGACAGGGACCTACGAGCAGTACTTC